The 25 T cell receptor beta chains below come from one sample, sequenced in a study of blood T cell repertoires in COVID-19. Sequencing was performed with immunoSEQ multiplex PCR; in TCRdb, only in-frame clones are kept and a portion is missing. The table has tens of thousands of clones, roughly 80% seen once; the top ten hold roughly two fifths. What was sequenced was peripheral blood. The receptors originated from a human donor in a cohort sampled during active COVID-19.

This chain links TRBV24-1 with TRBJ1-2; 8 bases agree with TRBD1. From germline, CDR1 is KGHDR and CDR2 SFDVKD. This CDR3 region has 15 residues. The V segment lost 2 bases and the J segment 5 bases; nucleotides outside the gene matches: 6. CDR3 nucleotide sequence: TGTGCCACCAGTGATTGGGTTGGGACAGGTTATGGCTACACCTTC. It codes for CATSDWVGTGYGYTF.

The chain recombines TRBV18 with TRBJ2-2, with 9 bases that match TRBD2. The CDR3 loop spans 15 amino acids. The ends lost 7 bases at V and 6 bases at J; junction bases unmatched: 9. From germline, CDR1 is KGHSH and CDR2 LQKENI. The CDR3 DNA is TGTGCCAGCTTATCCCAGCGGGAGGACCCCGGGGAGCTGTTTTTT. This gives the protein CASLSQREDPGELFF. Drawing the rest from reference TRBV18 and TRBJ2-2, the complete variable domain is NAGVMQNPRHLVRRRGQEARLRCSPMKGHSHVYWYRQLPEEGLKFMVYLQKENIIDESGMPKERFSAEFPKEGPSILRIQQVVRGDSAAYFCASLSQREDPGELFFGEGSRLTVL.

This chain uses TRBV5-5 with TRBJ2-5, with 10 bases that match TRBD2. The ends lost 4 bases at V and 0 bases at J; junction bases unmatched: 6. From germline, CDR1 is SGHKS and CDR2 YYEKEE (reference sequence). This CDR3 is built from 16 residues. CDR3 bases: TGTGCCAGCAGCCCGCTACTAGCGGGGAACCAAGAGACCCAGTACTTC. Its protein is CASSPLLAGNQETQYF.

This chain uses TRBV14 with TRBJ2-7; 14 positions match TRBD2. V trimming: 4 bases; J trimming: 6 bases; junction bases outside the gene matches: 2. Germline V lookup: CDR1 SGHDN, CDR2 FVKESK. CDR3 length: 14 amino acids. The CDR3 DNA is TGTGCCAGCAGCCCCGGACTAGCGGGGGGCGAGCAGTACTTC. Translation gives CASSPGLAGGEQYF.

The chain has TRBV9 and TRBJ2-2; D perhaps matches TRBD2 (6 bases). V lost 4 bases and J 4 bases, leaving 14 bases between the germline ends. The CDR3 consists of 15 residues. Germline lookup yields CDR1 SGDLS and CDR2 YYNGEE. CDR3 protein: CASSPGGHFTGELFF. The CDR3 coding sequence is TGTGCCAGCAGCCCCGGGGGTCACTTCACCGGGGAGCTGTTTTTT.

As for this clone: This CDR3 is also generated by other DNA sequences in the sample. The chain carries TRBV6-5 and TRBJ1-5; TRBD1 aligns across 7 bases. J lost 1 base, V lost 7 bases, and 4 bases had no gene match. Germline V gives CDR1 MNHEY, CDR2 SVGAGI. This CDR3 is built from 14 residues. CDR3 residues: CASNPTGSNQPQHF. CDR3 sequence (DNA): TGTGCCAGCAATCCGACAGGGAGCAATCAGCCCCAGCATTTT.

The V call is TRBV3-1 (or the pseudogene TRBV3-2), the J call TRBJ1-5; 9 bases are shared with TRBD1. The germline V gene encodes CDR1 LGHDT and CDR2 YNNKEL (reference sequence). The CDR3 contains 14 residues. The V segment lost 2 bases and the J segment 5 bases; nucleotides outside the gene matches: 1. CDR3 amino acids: CASSQRTGDQPQHF. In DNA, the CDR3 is TGTGCCAGCAGCCAAAGGACAGGGGATCAGCCCCAGCATTTT.

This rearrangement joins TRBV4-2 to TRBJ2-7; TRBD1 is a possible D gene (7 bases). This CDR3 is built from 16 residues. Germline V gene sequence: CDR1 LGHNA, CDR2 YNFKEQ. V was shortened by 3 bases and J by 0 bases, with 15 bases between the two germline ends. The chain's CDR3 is CASSQSQGGSSYEQYF. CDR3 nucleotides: TGTGCCAGCAGCCAGAGCCAGGGGGGCTCCTCCTACGAGCAGTACTTC.

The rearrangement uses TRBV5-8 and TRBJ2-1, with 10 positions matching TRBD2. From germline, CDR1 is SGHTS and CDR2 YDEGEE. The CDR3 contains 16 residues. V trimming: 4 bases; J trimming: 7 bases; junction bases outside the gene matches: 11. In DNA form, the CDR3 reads TGTGCCAGCAGCCCGGAGTATAGCGGGGGGAGGAATGAGCAGTTCTTC. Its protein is CASSPEYSGGRNEQFF.

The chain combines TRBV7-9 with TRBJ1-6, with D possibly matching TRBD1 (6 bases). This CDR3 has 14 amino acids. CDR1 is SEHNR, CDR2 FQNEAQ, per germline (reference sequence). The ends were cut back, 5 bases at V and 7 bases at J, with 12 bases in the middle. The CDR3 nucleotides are TGTGCCAGCAGCCCAATACAGGGCAATTCACCCCTCCACTTT. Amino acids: CASSPIQGNSPLHF.

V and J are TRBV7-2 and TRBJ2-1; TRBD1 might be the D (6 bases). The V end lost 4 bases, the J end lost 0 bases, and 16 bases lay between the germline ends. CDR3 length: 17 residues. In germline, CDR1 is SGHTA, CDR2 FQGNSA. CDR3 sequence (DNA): TGTGCCAGCAGCTCTGCGCCCAGGGGAAGCTCCTACAATGAGCAGTTCTTC. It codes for CASSSAPRGSSYNEQFF. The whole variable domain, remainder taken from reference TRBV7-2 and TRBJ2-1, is GAGVSQSPSNKVTEKGKDVELRCDPISGHTALYWYRQSLGQGLEFLIYFQGNSAPDKSGLPSDRFSAERTGGSVSTLTIQRTQQEDSAVYLCASSSAPRGSSYNEQFFGPGTRLTVL.

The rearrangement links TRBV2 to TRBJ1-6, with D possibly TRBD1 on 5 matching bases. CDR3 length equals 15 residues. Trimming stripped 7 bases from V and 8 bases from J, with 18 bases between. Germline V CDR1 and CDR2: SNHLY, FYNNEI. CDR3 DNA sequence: TGTGCCAGCACCCCGCCCAGGGATCCAGATTCACCCCTCCACTTT. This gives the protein CASTPPRDPDSPLHF.

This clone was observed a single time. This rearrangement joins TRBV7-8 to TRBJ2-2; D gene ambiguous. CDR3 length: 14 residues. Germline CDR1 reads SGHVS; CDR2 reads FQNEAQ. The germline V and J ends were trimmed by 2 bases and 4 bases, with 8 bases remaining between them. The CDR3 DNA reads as TGTGCCAGCAGCTTAATTATTAGCACCGGGGAGCTGTTTTTT. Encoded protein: CASSLIISTGELFF.

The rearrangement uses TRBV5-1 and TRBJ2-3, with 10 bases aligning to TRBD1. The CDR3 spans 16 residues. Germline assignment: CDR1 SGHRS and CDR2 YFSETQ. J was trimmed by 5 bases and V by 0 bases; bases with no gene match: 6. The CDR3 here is CASSLVGQGPEDTQYF. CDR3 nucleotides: TGCGCCAGCAGCTTGGTGGGACAGGGGCCCGAAGATACGCAGTATTTT.

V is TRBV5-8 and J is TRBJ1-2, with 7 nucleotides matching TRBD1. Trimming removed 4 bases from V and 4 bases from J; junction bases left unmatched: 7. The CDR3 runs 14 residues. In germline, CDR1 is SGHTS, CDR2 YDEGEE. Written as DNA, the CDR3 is TGTGCCAGCAGCATACTACAGGGGCTCTATGGCTACACCTTC. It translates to CASSILQGLYGYTF.

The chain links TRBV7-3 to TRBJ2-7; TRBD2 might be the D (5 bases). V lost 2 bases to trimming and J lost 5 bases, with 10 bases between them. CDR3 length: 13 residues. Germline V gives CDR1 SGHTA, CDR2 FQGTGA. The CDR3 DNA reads TGTGCCAGCAGCTTAGGAGGCAAACACGAGCAGTACTTC. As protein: CASSLGGKHEQYF.

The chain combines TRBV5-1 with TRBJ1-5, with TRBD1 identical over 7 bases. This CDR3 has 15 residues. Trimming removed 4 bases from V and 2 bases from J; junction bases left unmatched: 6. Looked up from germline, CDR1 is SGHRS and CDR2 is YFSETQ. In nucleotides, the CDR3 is TGCGCCAGCAGCCCCGACGGACAGGGCAATCAGCCCCAGCATTTT. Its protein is CASSPDGQGNQPQHF.

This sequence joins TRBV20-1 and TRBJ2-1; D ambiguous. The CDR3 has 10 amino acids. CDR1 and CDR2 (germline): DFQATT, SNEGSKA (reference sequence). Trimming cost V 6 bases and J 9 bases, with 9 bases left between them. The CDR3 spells CSARFTEQFF. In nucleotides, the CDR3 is TGCAGTGCCCGGTTCACTGAGCAGTTCTTC.

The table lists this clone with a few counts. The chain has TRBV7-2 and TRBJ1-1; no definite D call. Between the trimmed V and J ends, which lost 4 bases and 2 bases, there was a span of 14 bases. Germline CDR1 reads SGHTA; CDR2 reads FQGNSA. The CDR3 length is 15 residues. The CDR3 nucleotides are TGTGCCAGCAGCTCACCGGACTTAGGAAACACTGAAGCTTTCTTT. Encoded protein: CASSSPDLGNTEAFF.

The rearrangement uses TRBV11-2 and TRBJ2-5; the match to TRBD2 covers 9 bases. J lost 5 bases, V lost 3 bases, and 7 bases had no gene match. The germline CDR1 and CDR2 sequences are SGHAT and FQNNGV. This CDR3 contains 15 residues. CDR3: CASSFLAGDGETQYF. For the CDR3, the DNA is TGTGCCAGCAGCTTCTTAGCGGGGGATGGGGAGACCCAGTACTTC.

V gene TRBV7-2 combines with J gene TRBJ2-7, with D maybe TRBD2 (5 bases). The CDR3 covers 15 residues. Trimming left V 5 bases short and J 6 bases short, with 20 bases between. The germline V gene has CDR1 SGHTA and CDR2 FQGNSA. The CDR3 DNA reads TGTGCCAGCAGCGAAAGGCCTGGGGTAGGGAGCGAGCAGTACTTC. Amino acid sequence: CASSERPGVGSEQYF. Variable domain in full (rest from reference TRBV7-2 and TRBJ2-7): GAGVSQSPSNKVTEKGKDVELRCDPISGHTALYWYRQSLGQGLEFLIYFQGNSAPDKSGLPSDRFSAERTGGSVSTLTIQRTQQEDSAVYLCASSERPGVGSEQYFGPGTRLTVT.

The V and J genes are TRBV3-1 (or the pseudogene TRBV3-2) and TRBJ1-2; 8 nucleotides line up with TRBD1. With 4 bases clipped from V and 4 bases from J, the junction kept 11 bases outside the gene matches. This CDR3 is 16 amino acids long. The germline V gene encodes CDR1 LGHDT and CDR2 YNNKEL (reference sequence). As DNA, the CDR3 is TGTGCCAGCAGCCCAGACCGGGACAGGCAGTTCTATGGCTACACCTTC. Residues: CASSPDRDRQFYGYTF.

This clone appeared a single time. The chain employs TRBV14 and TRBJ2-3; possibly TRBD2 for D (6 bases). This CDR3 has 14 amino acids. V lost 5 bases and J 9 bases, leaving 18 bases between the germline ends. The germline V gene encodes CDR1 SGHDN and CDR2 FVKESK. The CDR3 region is CASSTHSGSSTQYF. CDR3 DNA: TGTGCCAGCAGCACCCATAGCGGCTCCAGCACGCAGTATTTT.

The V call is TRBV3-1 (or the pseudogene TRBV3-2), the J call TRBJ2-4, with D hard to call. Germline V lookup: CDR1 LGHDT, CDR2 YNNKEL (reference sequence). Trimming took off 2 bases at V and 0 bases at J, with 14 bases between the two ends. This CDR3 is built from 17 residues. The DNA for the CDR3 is TGTGCCAGCAGCCAAAGCGAAACGACTGCAGCCAAAAACATTCAGTACTTC. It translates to CASSQSETTAAKNIQYF.

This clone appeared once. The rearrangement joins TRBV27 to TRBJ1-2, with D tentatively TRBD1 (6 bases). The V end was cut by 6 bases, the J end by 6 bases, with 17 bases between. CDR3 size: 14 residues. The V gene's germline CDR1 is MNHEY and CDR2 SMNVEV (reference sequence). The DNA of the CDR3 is TGTGCCAGCAGCCGGGGGGCCGCCGGGGATGGCTACACCTTC. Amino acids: CASSRGAAGDGYTF.